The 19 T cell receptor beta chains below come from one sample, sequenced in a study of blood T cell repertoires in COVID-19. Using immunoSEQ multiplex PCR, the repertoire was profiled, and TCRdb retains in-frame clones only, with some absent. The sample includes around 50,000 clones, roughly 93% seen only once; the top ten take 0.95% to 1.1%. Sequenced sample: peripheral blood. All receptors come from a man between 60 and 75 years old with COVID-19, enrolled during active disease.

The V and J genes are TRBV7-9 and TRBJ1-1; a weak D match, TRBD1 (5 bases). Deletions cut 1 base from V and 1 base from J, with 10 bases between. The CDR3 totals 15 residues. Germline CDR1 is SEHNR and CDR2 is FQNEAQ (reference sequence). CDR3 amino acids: CASSLGGTSNTEAFF. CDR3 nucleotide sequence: TGTGCCAGCAGCTTAGGAGGGACTTCGAACACTGAAGCTTTCTTT.

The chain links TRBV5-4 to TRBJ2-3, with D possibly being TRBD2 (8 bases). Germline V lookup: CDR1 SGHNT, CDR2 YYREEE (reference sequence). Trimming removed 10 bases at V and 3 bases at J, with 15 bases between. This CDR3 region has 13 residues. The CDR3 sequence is CAGQVAGTDTQYF. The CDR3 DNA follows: TGTGCCGGACAGGTAGCGGGGACAGATACGCAGTATTTT. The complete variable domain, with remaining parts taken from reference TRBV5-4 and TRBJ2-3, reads ETGVTQSPTHLIKTRGQQVTLRCSSQSGHNTVSWYQQALGQGPQFIFQYYREEENGRGNFPPRFSGLQFPNYSSELNVNALELDDSALYLCAGQVAGTDTQYFGPGTRLTVL.

This CDR3 is CASSLQGAWEQFF. CDR3 nucleotide sequence: TGTGCCAGCAGCTTACAGGGAGCTTGGGAGCAGTTCTTC. The genes are TRBV5-4 and TRBJ2-1, with D perhaps TRBD1 (6 bases). The V and J ends lost 2 bases and 10 bases respectively, with 13 bases between them. CDR3 length equals 13 residues. Per germline, CDR1 SGHNT and CDR2 YYREEE (reference sequence).

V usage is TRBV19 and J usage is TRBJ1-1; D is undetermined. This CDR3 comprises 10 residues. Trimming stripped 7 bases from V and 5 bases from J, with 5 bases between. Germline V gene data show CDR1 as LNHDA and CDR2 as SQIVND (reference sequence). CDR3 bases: TGTGCCAGTATGAGTACTGAAGCTTTCTTT. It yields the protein CASMSTEAFF.

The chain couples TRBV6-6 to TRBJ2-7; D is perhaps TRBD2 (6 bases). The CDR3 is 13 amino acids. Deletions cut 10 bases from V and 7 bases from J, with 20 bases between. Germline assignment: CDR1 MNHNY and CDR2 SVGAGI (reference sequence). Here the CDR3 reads CAMGGLSPLEQYF. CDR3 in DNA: TGTGCCATGGGGGGTTTATCCCCTTTGGAGCAGTACTTC.

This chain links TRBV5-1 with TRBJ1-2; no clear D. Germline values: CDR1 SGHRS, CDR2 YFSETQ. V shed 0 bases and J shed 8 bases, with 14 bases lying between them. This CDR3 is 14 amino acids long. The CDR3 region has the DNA TGCGCCAGCAGCTTGGAAGCGGAACCCTTAGGCTACACCTTC. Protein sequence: CASSLEAEPLGYTF.

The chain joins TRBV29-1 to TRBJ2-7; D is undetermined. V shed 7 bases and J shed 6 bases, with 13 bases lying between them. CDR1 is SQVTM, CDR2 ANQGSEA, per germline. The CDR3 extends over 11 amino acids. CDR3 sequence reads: CSAARVSEQYF. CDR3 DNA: TGCAGCGCAGCCCGGGTTAGCGAGCAGTACTTC.

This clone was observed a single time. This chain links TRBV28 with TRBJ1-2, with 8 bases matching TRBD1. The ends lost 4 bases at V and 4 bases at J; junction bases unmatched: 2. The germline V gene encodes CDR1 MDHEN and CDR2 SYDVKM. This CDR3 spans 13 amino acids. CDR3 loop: CASSSGQGYGYTF. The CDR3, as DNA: TGTGCCAGCAGTTCCGGACAGGGCTATGGCTACACCTTC.

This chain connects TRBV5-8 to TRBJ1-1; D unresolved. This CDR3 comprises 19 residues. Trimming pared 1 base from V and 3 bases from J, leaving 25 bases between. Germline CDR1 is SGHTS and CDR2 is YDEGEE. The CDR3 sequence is CASSLSVASGRTGDTEAFF. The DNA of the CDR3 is TGTGCCAGCAGCTTGAGTGTCGCAAGTGGGAGGACGGGTGACACTGAAGCTTTCTTT.

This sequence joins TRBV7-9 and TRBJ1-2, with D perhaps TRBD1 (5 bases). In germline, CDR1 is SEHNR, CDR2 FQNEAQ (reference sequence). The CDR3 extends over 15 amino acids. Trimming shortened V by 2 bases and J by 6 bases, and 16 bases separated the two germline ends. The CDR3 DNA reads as TGTGCCAGCAGCTTAAGTACAGGCGCCGCCAATGGCTACACCTTC. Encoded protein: CASSLSTGAANGYTF.

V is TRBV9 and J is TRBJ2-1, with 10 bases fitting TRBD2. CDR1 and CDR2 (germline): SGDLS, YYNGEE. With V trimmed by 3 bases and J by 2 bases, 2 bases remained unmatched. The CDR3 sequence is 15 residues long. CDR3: CASSASGSTYNEQFF. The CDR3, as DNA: TGTGCCAGCAGCGCTAGCGGGAGTACCTACAATGAGCAGTTCTTC.

The CDR3 protein is CASSYQRTGTYEQYF. CDR3 sequence (DNA): TGCGCCAGCAGCTACCAGAGGACAGGGACCTACGAGCAGTACTTC. V usage is TRBV5-1 and J usage is TRBJ2-7; 8 positions agree with TRBD1. CDR3 length: 15 residues. The germline V gene has CDR1 SGHRS and CDR2 YFSETQ. V was clipped by 3 bases and J by 2 bases; unmatched bases: 7.

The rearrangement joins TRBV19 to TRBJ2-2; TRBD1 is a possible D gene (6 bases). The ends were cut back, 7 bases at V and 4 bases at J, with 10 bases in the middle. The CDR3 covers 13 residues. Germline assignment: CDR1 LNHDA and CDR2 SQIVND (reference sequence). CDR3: CASNEQGTGELFF. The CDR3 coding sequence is TGTGCCAGTAATGAACAGGGCACCGGGGAGCTGTTTTTT.

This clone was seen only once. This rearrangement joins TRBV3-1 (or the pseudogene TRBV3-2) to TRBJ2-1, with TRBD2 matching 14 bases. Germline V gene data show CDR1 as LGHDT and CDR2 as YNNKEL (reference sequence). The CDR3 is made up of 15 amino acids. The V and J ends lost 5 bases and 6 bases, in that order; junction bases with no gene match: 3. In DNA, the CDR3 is TGTGCCAGCAGCTCCGGGACTAGCGGGAGCAATGAGCAGTTCTTC. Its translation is CASSSGTSGSNEQFF.

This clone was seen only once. In DNA form, the CDR3 reads TGTGCCAGCAGCTCCCGAAGAACTAGCGGGAGATCCAATGAGCAGTTCTTC. Amino acids: CASSSRRTSGRSNEQFF. J is TRBJ2-1 and V is TRBV5-4; 11 nucleotides match TRBD2. V shed 3 bases and J 6 bases; nucleotides not matched to a gene: 11. Looked up from germline, CDR1 is SGHNT and CDR2 is YYREEE (reference sequence). CDR3 length: 17 amino acids.

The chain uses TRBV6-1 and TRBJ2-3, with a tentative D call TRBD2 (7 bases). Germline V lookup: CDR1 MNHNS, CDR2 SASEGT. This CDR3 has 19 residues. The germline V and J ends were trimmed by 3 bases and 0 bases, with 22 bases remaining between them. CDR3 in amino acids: CASSEGRRGPPISTDTQYF. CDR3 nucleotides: TGTGCCAGCAGTGAGGGGCGGCGGGGGCCCCCGATTAGCACAGATACGCAGTATTTT.

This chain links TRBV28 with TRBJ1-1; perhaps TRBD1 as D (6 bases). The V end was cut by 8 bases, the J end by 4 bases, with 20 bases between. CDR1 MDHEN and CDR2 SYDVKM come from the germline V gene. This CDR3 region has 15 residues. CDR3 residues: CASSYGGADPTEAFF. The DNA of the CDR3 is TGTGCCAGCTCCTATGGGGGGGCGGACCCCACTGAAGCTTTCTTT. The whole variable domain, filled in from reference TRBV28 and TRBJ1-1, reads DVKVTQSSRYLVKRTGEKVFLECVQDMDHENMFWYRQDPGLGLRLIYFSYDVKMKEKGDIPEGYSVSREKKERFSLILESASTNQTSMYLCASSYGGADPTEAFFGQGTRLTVV.

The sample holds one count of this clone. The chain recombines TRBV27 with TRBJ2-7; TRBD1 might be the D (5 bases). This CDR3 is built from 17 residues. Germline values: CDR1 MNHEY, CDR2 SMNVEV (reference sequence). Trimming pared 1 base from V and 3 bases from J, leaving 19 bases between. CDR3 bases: TGTGCCAGCAGTTTATATGCGCATAGGGGTTGGCTCTACGAGCAGTACTTC. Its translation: CASSLYAHRGWLYEQYF.

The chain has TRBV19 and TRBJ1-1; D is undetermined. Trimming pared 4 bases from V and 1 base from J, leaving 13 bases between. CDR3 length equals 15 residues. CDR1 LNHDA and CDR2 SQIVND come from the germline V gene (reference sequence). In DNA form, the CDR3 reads TGTGCCAGTAGTACCTCTAGACCCCCGAACACTGAAGCTTTCTTT. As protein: CASSTSRPPNTEAFF.